The rows below give T cell receptor beta chains drawn from one sample of a study of beta chain features in type 1 diabetes. Only in-frame clones appear in the TCRdb table, and some are missing; sequencing was by immunoSEQ multiplex PCR. The sample comprises about 120,000 clones, 15% to 20% of which are singletons, and approximately 2.2% rests with the top ten. Material: central memory CD4+ T cells from blood. The receptors were gathered from a man aged 30 to 39 with type 1 diabetes. CDR3s include the opening cysteine and the closing phenylalanine or tryptophan. Fields, in order: V gene, D gene, CDR3 length, J gene, clone size, CDR3 DNA, CDR3 protein. A D gene is named only where the DNA matches it firmly. Size values are once, few and many counts, or a class for expanded clones, and some rows have none.

>TRBV9|-|14|TRBJ2-1|-
TGTGCCAGCAGCGCCCGGGTCTTCGGGGATGAGCAGTTCTTC
CASSARVFGDEQFF
>TRBV5-1|-|12|TRBJ2-7|-
TGCGCCAGCAGCCTGACAGAATACGAGCAGTACTTC
CASSLTEYEQYF
>TRBV10-3|-|15|TRBJ1-2|-
TGTGCCATCAGTGGCGGGTCCCGAGGGGCCTATGGCTACACCTTC
CAISGGSRGAYGYTF
>TRBV5-4|-|15|TRBJ2-7|few
TGTGCCAGCAGCTTTGACAGGACTTACTCCTACGAGCAGTACTTC
CASSFDRTYSYEQYF
>TRBV6-5|TRBD1|15|TRBJ2-7|few
TGTGCCAGCAGTTACGCGACAGGGGCGGACCACGAGCAGTACTTC
CASSYATGADHEQYF
>TRBV5-1|-|13|TRBJ1-4|-
TGCGCCAGCAGCTTGCAAGGAAGAGAAAAACTGTTTTTT
CASSLQGREKLFF
>TRBV6-6|-|14|TRBJ2-7|-
TGTGCCAGCAGTTACCGCAACAGGGCCTACGAGCAGTACTTC
CASSYRNRAYEQYF
>TRBV29-1|-|14|TRBJ1-2|few
TGCAGCGTTGAAGGACGGGGGGCAGACTATGGCTACACCTTC
CSVEGRGADYGYTF
>TRBV10-3|TRBD1|12|TRBJ2-2|-
TGTGCCATCGGACAGGGCGCCGGGGAGCTGTTTTTT
CAIGQGAGELFF
>TRBV11-1|-|15|TRBJ2-2|few
TGTGCCAGCAGCTTAGACCGGCCTGAGACCGGGGAGCTGTTTTTT
CASSLDRPETGELFF
>TRBV7-9|-|14|TRBJ1-4|many
TGTGCCAGCAGCTTAGCGGCCATTAGAGAAAAACTGTTTTTT
CASSLAAIREKLFF
>TRBV30|-|13|TRBJ1-5|few
TGTGCCTGGAGCCCTGACACTAATCAGCCCCAGCATTTT
CAWSPDTNQPQHF
>TRBV14|-|13|TRBJ1-2|few
TGTGCCAGCAGCCCTGACACCTACTATGGCTACACCTTC
CASSPDTYYGYTF
>TRBV6-5|-|12|TRBJ2-5|few
TGTGCCAGCAGTTACTCGAAGGAGACCCAGTACTTC
CASSYSKETQYF
>TRBV6-5|TRBD1|15|TRBJ1-4|-
TGTGCCAGCAGCTCAGGACAGGCCACCCGGGAAAAACTGTTTTTT
CASSSGQATREKLFF
>TRBV18|TRBD2|15|TRBJ2-1|few
TGTGCCAGCTCACTCTCGACGGGGGGGCTCAATGAGCAGTTCTTC
CASSLSTGGLNEQFF
>TRBV19|TRBD1|14|TRBJ1-2|-
TGTGCCAGTAGTACCTGGACAGGGAACTATGGCTACACCTTC
CASSTWTGNYGYTF
>TRBV5-1|-|13|TRBJ2-4|many
TGCGCCAGCAGCCTGGACACTTGGTACATTCAGTACTTC
CASSLDTWYIQYF
>TRBV19|TRBD1|18|TRBJ1-2|few
TGTGCCAGTAGTATAGAGCGGACAGGACCATCTGCTAACTATGGCTACACCTTC
CASSIERTGPSANYGYTF
>TRBV6-1|-|12|TRBJ2-7|few
TGTGCCAGCACCCTCGGACAGTACGAGCAGTACTTC
CASTLGQYEQYF
>TRBV6-5|-|15|TRBJ2-5|-
TGTGCCAGCAGTAAACGACATGAGGTTCAAGAGGCCCAGTACTTC
CASSKRHEVQEAQYF
>TRBV27|-|16|TRBJ2-3|few
TGTGCCAGCAGTTTAGCGGGGTTGGGACCCACAGATACGCAGTATTTT
CASSLAGLGPTDTQYF
>TRBV10-3|-|11|TRBJ2-5|-
TGTGCCAGCAGTTTGGAAGAGACCCAGTACTTC
CASSLEETQYF
>TRBV5-1|-|14|TRBJ1-1|few
TGCGCCAGCAGCTTGGATGAGGGGGACACTGAAGCTTTCTTT
CASSLDEGDTEAFF
>TRBV7-2|-|15|TRBJ2-1|-
TGTGCCAGCAACGTTTGGGGCAGGCTGGCTAATGAGCAGTTCTTC
CASNVWGRLANEQFF
>TRBV7-2|TRBD2|16|TRBJ2-3|few
TGTGCCAGCAGCTCCACTAGCGGGGGCGTTAGAGATACGCAGTATTTT
CASSSTSGGVRDTQYF
>TRBV29-1|-|14|TRBJ1-4|-
TGCAGCGTGCCCTGGGATGCAACTAATGAAAAACTGTTTTTT
CSVPWDATNEKLFF
>TRBV29-1|-|13|TRBJ1-2|few
TGCAGCGTTGACGGGTCTGGGCACTATGGCTACACCTTC
CSVDGSGHYGYTF
>TRBV7-9|-|13|TRBJ1-5|-
TGTGCCAGCAGCCCCGGCCGCAATCAGCCCCAGCATTTT
CASSPGRNQPQHF